These 29 T cell receptor beta chains came from one sample sequenced in a study of OX40 agonist ivuxolimab in advanced cancers. This table comes from immunoSEQ multiplex PCR, and its TCRdb copy is limited to in-frame clones, with some not included. Of about 86,000 clones in the sample, 75% to 95% are singletons; the top ten hold more than 8.5%. This specimen consisted of CD4+ or CD8+ T cells sorted from blood, obtained in a trial of the OX40 agonist ivuxolimab. The receptors were gathered from an adult with an advanced solid tumor such as melanoma, head and neck, liver or kidney cancer.

The chain links TRBV13 to TRBJ1-1, with 8 bases identical to TRBD1. The V and J ends lost 5 bases and 6 bases, in that order; junction bases with no gene match: 5. Germline-derived CDR1 and CDR2 are PRHDT and FYEKMQ (reference sequence). CDR3 size: 13 residues. CDR3 coding DNA: TGTGCCAGCAGCGGAGCAGGGGGCCCTGAAGCTTTCTTT. Translating gives CASSGAGGPEAFF. Full variable domain (rest looked up from reference TRBV13 and TRBJ1-1): AAGVIQSPRHLIKEKRETATLKCYPIPRHDTVYWYQQGPGQDPQFLISFYEKMQSDKGSIPDRFSAQQFSDYHSELNMSSLELGDSALYFCASSGAGGPEAFFGQGTRLTVV.

The J gene is TRBJ1-5, the V gene TRBV30; D gene ambiguous. CDR3 length: 13 amino acids. Per germline, CDR1 GTSNPN and CDR2 SVGIG (reference sequence). V shed 3 bases and J shed 0 bases, with 6 bases lying between them. This CDR3 is CAWSFDSNQPQHF. In nucleotides, the CDR3 is TGTGCCTGGAGCTTCGATAGCAATCAGCCCCAGCATTTT. Full variable domain (remainder filled in from reference TRBV30 and TRBJ1-5): SQTIHQWPATLVQPVGSPLSLECTVEGTSNPNLYWYRQAAGRGLQLLFYSVGIGQISSEVPQNLSASRPQDRQFILSSKKLLLSDSGFYLCAWSFDSNQPQHFGDGTRLSIL.

This clone was seen a handful of times. The chain links TRBV19 to TRBJ1-2; no clear D gene. CDR3 length: 14 residues. Germline V lookup: CDR1 LNHDA, CDR2 SQIVND (reference sequence). Trimming left V 3 bases short and J 3 bases short, with 11 bases between. The CDR3 coding sequence is TGTGCCAGTAGTATCAACCGGTGGGACTATGGCTACACCTTC. Translated, it gives CASSINRWDYGYTF. The variable domain in full, with the rest retrieved from reference TRBV19 and TRBJ1-2, is DGGITQSPKYLFRKEGQNVTLSCEQNLNHDAMYWYRQDPGQGLRLIYYSQIVNDFQKGDIAEGYSVSREKKESFPLTVTSAQKNPTAFYLCASSINRWDYGYTFGSGTRLTVV.

The chain recombines TRBV5-8 with TRBJ1-1, with 7 nucleotides matching TRBD1. CDR3 length: 13 amino acids. V was clipped by 10 bases and J by 3 bases; unmatched bases: 9. Germline V gene lookup returns CDR1 SGHTS and CDR2 YDEGEE. The CDR3 bases are TGTGCCGGATCTGACAGGGCTTACACTGAAGCTTTCTTT. Amino acid sequence: CAGSDRAYTEAFF.

The rearrangement uses TRBV25-1 and TRBJ1-2; 11 positions agree with TRBD1. This CDR3 has 16 amino acids. Trimming cost V 3 bases and J 2 bases; bases outside gene matches: 5. CDR1 is MGHDK and CDR2 is SYGVNS in the germline V gene. CDR3 nucleotides: TGTGCCAGCAGTGACCCGAGGACAGGGGGCAACTATGGCTACACCTTC. Protein: CASSDPRTGGNYGYTF.

The V call is TRBV5-4, the J call TRBJ2-7; 11 bases map to TRBD1. Unmatched junction bases numbered 6, after V lost 4 bases and J lost 3 bases. Looked up from germline, CDR1 is SGHNT and CDR2 is YYREEE (reference sequence). This CDR3 comprises 15 residues. CDR3 residues: CASSGQGASFYEQYF. The CDR3 nucleotides are TGTGCCAGCAGCGGACAGGGGGCGAGTTTCTACGAGCAGTACTTC. Looking up the rest from reference TRBV5-4 and TRBJ2-7 gives the full variable domain: ETGVTQSPTHLIKTRGQQVTLRCSSQSGHNTVSWYQQALGQGPQFIFQYYREEENGRGNFPPRFSGLQFPNYSSELNVNALELDDSALYLCASSGQGASFYEQYFGPGTRLTVT.

This chain joins TRBV7-9 and TRBJ1-2, with D possibly being TRBD1 (6 bases). The V end lost 5 bases, the J end lost 4 bases, and 11 bases lay between the germline ends. The CDR3 contains 13 residues. Per the germline V gene, CDR1 is SEHNR and CDR2 is FQNEAQ (reference sequence). The DNA for the CDR3 is TGTGCCAGCAGCCCGGGGGCTGGCTATGGCTACACCTTC. Amino acid sequence: CASSPGAGYGYTF.

The chain employs TRBV15 and TRBJ1-2; perhaps TRBD1 as D (5 bases). Germline CDR1 is LNHNV and CDR2 is YYDKDF (reference sequence). There are 16 residues in the CDR3. V dropped 1 base and J dropped 5 bases, with 17 bases sitting between them. The CDR3 DNA sequence: TGTGCCACCAGCAGAGTAGGTACGGACACGACATATGGCTACACCTTC. Residues: CATSRVGTDTTYGYTF.

The chain employs TRBV27 and TRBJ1-1; D is ambiguous. The CDR3 is 13 amino acids. Germline V gene lookup returns CDR1 MNHEY and CDR2 SMNVEV (reference sequence). Trimming took 1 base from V and 1 from J, leaving 4 bases between them. CDR3 sequence reads: CASSLLENTEAFF. DNA of the CDR3: TGTGCCAGCAGTTTATTAGAGAACACTGAAGCTTTCTTT.

The table lists this clone with a count of one. The rearrangement links TRBV27 to TRBJ2-7, with TRBD1 matching over 8 bases. Germline trimming cut 0 bases from V and 3 bases from J; bases unmatched to any gene: 4. Germline CDR1 and CDR2: MNHEY and SMNVEV (reference sequence). This CDR3 spans 15 amino acids. The CDR3 loop reads CASSLSRDRIYEQYF. CDR3 coding DNA: TGTGCCAGCAGTTTATCCCGGGACAGGATCTACGAGCAGTACTTC.

The chain links TRBV27 to TRBJ2-3; D is unclear. Trimming removed 4 bases at V and 2 bases at J, with 4 bases between. Germline CDR1 reads MNHEY; CDR2 reads SMNVEV (reference sequence). The CDR3 covers 12 residues. The CDR3 sequence: CASSSPTDTQYF. Here the CDR3 DNA reads TGTGCCAGCAGTTCGCCCACAGATACGCAGTATTTT.

V is TRBV12-5 and J is TRBJ2-7; tentatively, D is TRBD1 (5 bases). This CDR3 has 17 residues. From germline, CDR1 is LGHNT and CDR2 FRNRAP. V dropped 7 bases and J dropped 5 bases, with 27 bases sitting between them. The CDR3 DNA follows: TGTGCTAGTGACCCCCGACCACCAAAGGGGTCCCCCGACGAGCAGTACTTC. Protein sequence: CASDPRPPKGSPDEQYF.

The chain recombines TRBV29-1 with TRBJ2-1, with 8 bases aligning to TRBD1. After removal of 1 base from V and 2 bases from J, the junction contained 16 bases not matched to a gene. The CDR3 loop spans 19 amino acids. In germline, CDR1 is SQVTM, CDR2 ANQGSEA. The CDR3 DNA is TGCAGCGTTGAAGGTCTGGGACAGGAAAGGGGATTCCCCTACAATGAGCAGTTCTTC. It encodes CSVEGLGQERGFPYNEQFF.

The V call is TRBV28, the J call TRBJ2-7, with D possibly matching TRBD1 (5 bases). With 7 bases removed from V and 3 bases from J, the gap between germline ends came to 7 bases. CDR3 length: 11 amino acids. The germline V gene has CDR1 MDHEN and CDR2 SYDVKM. Here the CDR3 reads CASIRDYEQYF. For the CDR3, the DNA is TGTGCCAGCATCAGGGACTACGAGCAGTACTTC.

The CDR3 sequence is CASWTGRTEAFF. The CDR3 DNA reads TGTGCCAGTTGGACAGGGAGGACTGAAGCTTTCTTT. This rearrangement joins TRBV21-1 to TRBJ1-1; the table gives TRBD1 as D, unverified against the DNA. TRBV21-1 is deemed a pseudogene. The CDR3 extends over 12 amino acids.

This chain connects TRBV5-4 to TRBJ2-7, with TRBD1 matching 9 bases. CDR3 size: 16 residues. Germline V gives CDR1 SGHNT, CDR2 YYREEE (reference sequence). V lost 0 bases and J lost 6; bases outside the gene matches: 10. The CDR3 reads CASSLGPPDRGGEQYF. The DNA for the CDR3 is TGTGCCAGCAGCTTGGGCCCGCCGGACAGGGGCGGCGAGCAGTACTTC. The complete variable domain, with remaining parts taken from reference TRBV5-4 and TRBJ2-7, reads ETGVTQSPTHLIKTRGQQVTLRCSSQSGHNTVSWYQQALGQGPQFIFQYYREEENGRGNFPPRFSGLQFPNYSSELNVNALELDDSALYLCASSLGPPDRGGEQYFGPGTRLTVT.

The rearrangement joins TRBV4-1 to TRBJ2-2; D is possibly TRBD2 (5 bases). The V end lost 1 base, the J end lost 0 bases, and 9 bases lay between the germline ends. This CDR3 comprises 16 residues. The germline gives CDR1 MGHRA, CDR2 YSYEKL. CDR3 region: CASSQGGFPNTGELFF. CDR3 bases: TGCGCCAGCAGCCAAGGCGGGTTCCCGAACACCGGGGAGCTGTTTTTT.

This rearrangement joins TRBV28 to TRBJ1-5; perhaps TRBD1 as D (6 bases). The V gene's germline CDR1 is MDHEN and CDR2 SYDVKM. Trimming pared 4 bases from V and 3 bases from J, leaving 10 bases between. CDR3 size: 14 residues. The CDR3 here is CASSSQGPNQPQHF. Written as DNA, the CDR3 is TGTGCCAGCAGTTCACAGGGCCCCAATCAGCCCCAGCATTTT.

The genes are TRBV7-8 and TRBJ1-1; D might be TRBD1 (5 bases). Trimming took 5 bases from V and 4 from J, leaving 14 bases between them. The V gene's germline CDR1 is SGHVS and CDR2 FQNEAQ. The length of the CDR3 is 14 residues. This chain's CDR3 is CASSTGLGGTEAFF. As DNA, the CDR3 is TGTGCCAGCAGCACCGGGCTGGGGGGCACTGAAGCTTTCTTT.

The V call is TRBV5-1, the J call TRBJ2-1; TRBD2 might be the D (5 bases). V was trimmed by 4 bases and J by 7 bases, leaving 21 bases between them. The CDR3 sequence is 16 residues long. Germline lookup yields CDR1 SGHRS and CDR2 YFSETQ. In DNA, the CDR3 is TGCGCCAGCAGCCCCCCGGTCCCGGGAATCGTAAATGAGCAGTTCTTC. Residues: CASSPPVPGIVNEQFF.

The rearrangement joins TRBV5-1 to TRBJ1-5; D is uncertain. CDR3 size: 15 residues. Trimming removed 0 bases from V and 0 bases from J, with 7 bases in between. Per the germline V gene, CDR1 is SGHRS and CDR2 is YFSETQ. CDR3 sequence reads: CASSLDGDSNQPQHF. In DNA, the CDR3 is TGCGCCAGCAGCTTGGACGGGGATAGCAATCAGCCCCAGCATTTT.

This chain uses TRBV14 with TRBJ2-1, with D possibly matching TRBD2 (5 bases). The germline gives CDR1 SGHDN, CDR2 FVKESK. The CDR3 covers 16 residues. V dropped 5 bases and J dropped 0 bases, with 14 bases sitting between them. Written as DNA, the CDR3 is TGTGCCAGCAGCTCCCGGCGGGCGAGCTCCTACAATGAGCAGTTCTTC. This translates into CASSSRRASSYNEQFF.

The chain uses TRBV13 and TRBJ2-1; TRBD2 agrees at 10 bases. This CDR3 has 15 residues. Germline assignment: CDR1 PRHDT and CDR2 FYEKMQ (reference sequence). The V segment lost 2 bases and the J segment 5 bases; nucleotides outside the gene matches: 3. CDR3 coding DNA: TGTGCCAGCAGCTTACTAGCGGGAGCCCACAATGAGCAGTTCTTC. It translates to CASSLLAGAHNEQFF.

The chain couples TRBV28 to TRBJ2-3; 10 positions agree with TRBD2. Germline V gene sequence: CDR1 MDHEN, CDR2 SYDVKM. Trimming took 7 bases from V and 6 from J; bases not matched to a gene: 10. This CDR3 region has 15 residues. The CDR3 DNA sequence: TGTGCCAGCACCCTTAGACTAGCGGGTGGCGATACGCAGTATTTT. Its translation: CASTLRLAGGDTQYF.

The chain couples TRBV27 to TRBJ1-1, with 9 bases identical to TRBD1. Per germline, CDR1 MNHEY and CDR2 SMNVEV (reference sequence). Unmatched junction bases numbered 9, after V lost 5 bases and J lost 11 bases. The CDR3 is 13 residues long. The CDR3 DNA is TGTGCCAGCAGTCTTCTACAGGGGGCGCAGGCTTTCTTT. Its protein is CASSLLQGAQAFF.

V gene TRBV5-1 combines with J gene TRBJ2-7; 8 bases are a match to TRBD1. This CDR3 region has 17 residues. Unmatched junction bases numbered 12, after V lost 1 base and J lost 3 bases. Germline-derived CDR1 and CDR2 are SGHRS and YFSETQ. CDR3 protein: CASSLHGQGQTSYEQYF. The CDR3, as DNA: TGCGCCAGCAGCTTGCACGGACAGGGTCAAACTAGCTACGAGCAGTACTTC. The full variable domain, with the rest looked up from reference TRBV5-1 and TRBJ2-7, is KAGVTQTPRYLIKTRGQQVTLSCSPISGHRSVSWYQQTPGQGLQFLFEYFSETQRNKGNFPGRFSGRQFSNSRSEMNVSTLELGDSALYLCASSLHGQGQTSYEQYFGPGTRLTVT.

The chain links TRBV5-4 to TRBJ1-2; a weak D match, TRBD1 (6 bases). The CDR3 is made up of 13 amino acids. V dropped 1 base and J dropped 6 bases, with 10 bases sitting between them. In germline, CDR1 is SGHNT, CDR2 YYREEE (reference sequence). This CDR3 reads CASSLRPGDGYTF. The DNA for the CDR3 is TGTGCCAGCAGCTTGAGGCCAGGGGATGGCTACACCTTC.

This clone was seen once. The chain recombines TRBV21-1 with TRBJ2-4; TRBD1, the table's D call, was not compared with the DNA. TRBV21-1 is a listed pseudogene. The CDR3 spans 15 residues. CDR3: CASSKGTKPKNIQYF. CDR3 DNA: TGTGCCAGCAGCAAGGGGACAAAGCCCAAAAACATTCAGTACTTC.

The chain uses TRBV30 and TRBJ1-1; unclear D gene. The CDR3 has 13 residues. Germline values: CDR1 GTSNPN, CDR2 SVGIG (reference sequence). V was clipped by 5 bases and J by 0 bases, with 10 bases between them. The CDR3 sequence is CAWSSGLNTEAFF. CDR3 DNA sequence: TGTGCCTGGTCGTCCGGTTTGAACACTGAAGCTTTCTTT. Drawing the rest from reference TRBV30 and TRBJ1-1, the complete variable domain is SQTIHQWPATLVQPVGSPLSLECTVEGTSNPNLYWYRQAAGRGLQLLFYSVGIGQISSEVPQNLSASRPQDRQFILSSKKLLLSDSGFYLCAWSSGLNTEAFFGQGTRLTVV.